This entry describes one T cell receptor beta chain. Its specificity is unknown. The junction departs from the called germline gene at one end, perhaps through a read error. CDR1 is SGHDN and CDR2 is FVKESK in the germline V gene. This CDR3 comprises 17 residues. Donors were nominally healthy when sampled, though unrecorded immune exposures were likely. The data were obtained in a study of cytomegalovirus exposure and HLA in healthy donors. Study results and caveats: Specificity of a few CMV-associated chains for CMV antigens was verified in vitro.

The PCR made use of 60 Vbeta and 13 Jbeta primers. Using immunoSEQ multiplex PCR, the repertoire was profiled, and TCRdb retains in-frame clones only, with some absent. The table records over 100,000 clones, 75% to 85% of them present only once. The source material was PBMCs. The gene calls are TRBV14 and TRBJ2-1, with 14 bases lining up with TRBD2. This TCR was recovered from a woman aged 18 to 35 in good health and CMV-seropositive. The chain's CDR3 is CVSSPPWGLAGDNEQFF. The CDR3 DNA sequence: TGTGTCAGCAGCCCGCCCTGGGGACTAGCGGGAGACAATGAGCAGTTCTTC.